Listed below are T cell receptor beta chains from one sample, sequenced in a study of cytomegalovirus exposure and HLA in healthy donors. Generated by immunoSEQ multiplex PCR, the TCRdb table keeps only in-frame clones and is missing some. The sample consists of some 130,000 clones, around three fifths of them appearing once. The specimen was PBMCs. Every receptor here comes from a woman in her forties in good health and CMV-seronegative. The CDR3 runs from the conserved cysteine through the conserved F or W.

v_call: TRBV5-6; j_call: TRBJ2-5; cdr3_aa: CASSLPGSGKGETQYF
v_call: TRBV13; j_call: TRBJ1-2; cdr3_aa: CASSFGGGPNYGYTF
v_call: TRBV7-8; j_call: TRBJ1-5; cdr3_aa: CASSLVSQPQHF
v_call: TRBV4-1; j_call: TRBJ2-7; cdr3_aa: CASSQDLTGNYEQYF
v_call: TRBV9; j_call: TRBJ2-7; cdr3_aa: CASSAGQGGLEQYF
v_call: TRBV11-2; j_call: TRBJ2-7; cdr3_aa: CASSLSSGRNEQYF
v_call: TRBV7-3; j_call: TRBJ2-1; cdr3_aa: CASSSDRDGEQFF
v_call: TRBV18; j_call: TRBJ1-1; cdr3_aa: CASSPGQENTEAFF
v_call: TRBV6-5; j_call: TRBJ1-5; cdr3_aa: CASSYVRGQPQHF
v_call: TRBV7-2; j_call: TRBJ2-3; cdr3_aa: CASSRLAGDTDTQYF
v_call: TRBV18; j_call: TRBJ1-3; cdr3_aa: CASSSGTGSSGNTIYF
v_call: TRBV9; j_call: TRBJ1-3; cdr3_aa: CASSPSGNSGNTIYF
v_call: TRBV6-5; j_call: TRBJ1-1; cdr3_aa: CASSYQVQVGTSEAFF
v_call: TRBV7-9; j_call: TRBJ1-3; cdr3_aa: CASSYTGSSGNTIYF
v_call: TRBV4-2; j_call: TRBJ1-5; cdr3_aa: CASSPIGTGEEPQHF
v_call: TRBV9; j_call: TRBJ2-6; cdr3_aa: CASSRDRGRSGANVLTF
v_call: TRBV5-6; j_call: TRBJ1-1; cdr3_aa: CASSSRDRGFTEAFF
v_call: TRBV28; j_call: TRBJ1-6; cdr3_aa: CASSLEPGHSPLHF
v_call: TRBV6-1; j_call: TRBJ2-1; cdr3_aa: CASRPSGGGGEQFF
v_call: TRBV5-6; j_call: TRBJ2-5; cdr3_aa: CASSLGGTQYF
v_call: TRBV5-1; j_call: TRBJ1-2; cdr3_aa: CASSLAGSAGYTF
v_call: TRBV7-9; j_call: TRBJ1-1; cdr3_aa: CASSPRQGGTEAFF
v_call: TRBV28; j_call: TRBJ2-1; cdr3_aa: CASSLAGGPDEQFF
v_call: TRBV7-7; j_call: TRBJ2-7; cdr3_aa: CASSLGPGLAGGEQYF